One sample yielded the 12 T cell receptor beta chains listed below, sequenced in a study of shared clonotypes between healthy human individuals. Measured with immunoSEQ multiplex PCR; TCRdb has only the in-frame clones, and not every one. The sample yields roughly 650,000 clones, about 97% seen once. The sequenced sample consisted of naive CD4+ T cells sorted from blood. Sample subset: CD45RA+ positively selected. The receptors here all came from a woman aged 30 to 39 in good health.

The chain recombines TRBV4-1 with TRBJ2-5; TRBD2 aligns across 9 bases. Trimming cost V 0 bases and J 1 base; bases outside gene matches: 6. Germline CDR1 reads MGHRA; CDR2 reads YSYEKL. There are 17 residues in the CDR3. The CDR3 DNA sequence: TGCGCCAGCAGCCAAGATCCAGCGGGAGGACTCCAAGAGACCCAGTACTTC. Encoded protein: CASSQDPAGGLQETQYF.

About this clone itself: The junction does not match germline at one end; this may be a read error. The chain has TRBV5-6 and TRBJ2-7, with TRBD2 matching over 10 bases. Germline V gene sequence: CDR1 SGHDT, CDR2 YYEEEE. The CDR3 is 14 amino acids. As DNA, the CDR3 is TGTGCCAGCAGCAGGGGCCCTACTAGCGGGACATTTGAGTTC. Its translation is CASSRGPTSGTFEF. The whole variable domain, filled in from reference TRBV5-6 and TRBJ2-7, reads DAGVTQSPTHLIKTRGQQVTLRCSPKSGHDTVSWYQQALGQGPQFIFQYYEEEERQRGNFPDRFSGHQFPNYSSELNVNALLLGDSALYLCASSRGPTSGTFEFGPGTRLTVT.

V and J are TRBV6-5 and TRBJ2-3, with a weak D call TRBD2 (5 bases). The V end was cut by 6 bases, the J end by 6 bases, with 19 bases between. The CDR3 sequence is 15 residues long. CDR1 MNHEY and CDR2 SVGAGI come from the germline V gene. The CDR3 sequence: CASRNSVRAPDTQYF. The DNA of the CDR3 is TGTGCCAGCAGAAATAGCGTTAGAGCCCCGGATACGCAGTATTTT.

The chain has TRBV11-2 and TRBJ2-7; D is perhaps TRBD2 (6 bases). Germline CDR1 is SGHAT and CDR2 is FQNNGV. V dropped 4 bases and J dropped 2 bases, with 18 bases sitting between them. CDR3 length: 16 amino acids. CDR3 loop: CASSSRRGGTAYEQYF. CDR3 DNA: TGTGCCAGCAGCTCACGCCGGGGCGGGACCGCCTACGAGCAGTACTTC.

V usage is TRBV13 and J usage is TRBJ1-4, with D unresolved. Trimming cost V 4 bases and J 8 bases, with 17 bases left between them. CDR3 size: 15 residues. CDR1 PRHDT and CDR2 FYEKMQ come from the germline V gene (reference sequence). The CDR3 coding sequence is TGTGCCAGCAGCTCACGTCTCTACGTTGGCGAAAAACTGTTTTTT. As protein: CASSSRLYVGEKLFF.

This sequence joins TRBV18 and TRBJ2-7, with TRBD1 identical over 9 bases. The CDR3 loop spans 15 amino acids. Germline CDR1 KGHSH, CDR2 LQKENI. V shed 4 bases, J shed 5 bases, and the junction held 9 bases outside the gene matches. This CDR3 is CASSRGGDRVDEQYF. CDR3 sequence (DNA): TGTGCCAGCTCACGGGGTGGGGACAGGGTGGACGAGCAGTACTTC.

The chain recombines TRBV27 with TRBJ2-7; the match to TRBD1 covers 9 bases. Trimming at V came to 2 bases and at J to 3 bases, leaving 5 bases not matched to a gene. CDR1 and CDR2 (germline): MNHEY, SMNVEV (reference sequence). The CDR3 totals 15 residues. The CDR3 bases are TGTGCCAGCAGTTTAGAAGGGACAGGGCACTACGAGCAGTACTTC. This encodes CASSLEGTGHYEQYF.

The CDR3 loop is CASTPPGEDTQYF. The CDR3 nucleotides read TGTGCCAGCACCCCCCCGGGCGAAGATACGCAGTATTTT. V and J are TRBV6-6 and TRBJ2-3; D gene ambiguous. V was clipped by 7 bases and J by 5 bases, with 13 bases between them. The germline V gene has CDR1 MNHNY and CDR2 SVGAGI (reference sequence). The CDR3 spans 13 residues.

The chain carries TRBV28 and TRBJ1-2; D is possibly TRBD1 (5 bases). The CDR3 has 14 amino acids. V was clipped by 5 bases and J by 4 bases, with 14 bases between them. Germline CDR1 MDHEN, CDR2 SYDVKM. The CDR3 region is CASSPPGLPYGYTF. In DNA, the CDR3 is TGTGCCAGCAGTCCACCGGGACTCCCCTATGGCTACACCTTC.

J is TRBJ2-7 and V is TRBV2; 7 bases are a match to TRBD2. Germline V gives CDR1 SNHLY, CDR2 FYNNEI. The CDR3 is 15 residues long. The ends lost 6 bases at V and 0 bases at J; junction bases unmatched: 8. The CDR3 DNA is TGTGCCAGCAGCGGGAGCGGGGCGAGCTCCTACGAGCAGTACTTC. This codes for CASSGSGASSYEQYF.

This chain connects TRBV6-1 to TRBJ1-5, with TRBD1 identical over 10 bases. From germline, CDR1 is MNHNS and CDR2 SASEGT. The V segment lost 7 bases and the J segment 7 bases; nucleotides outside the gene matches: 7. The CDR3 is 14 amino acids. CDR3 sequence (DNA): TGTGCCAGCACACGGGACAGGGGTTCCCAGCCCCAGCATTTT. Translation: CASTRDRGSQPQHF.

The rearrangement uses TRBV10-1 and TRBJ2-1, with 7 bases fitting TRBD1. The CDR3 spans 15 residues. The J segment lost 5 bases and the V segment lost 2 bases, leaving 6 bases of the junction unmatched. The germline gives CDR1 WNHNN, CDR2 SYGVQD (reference sequence). CDR3 nucleotide sequence: TGCGCCAGCAGTGAGGGGTCAGGGGGACACAATGAGCAGTTCTTC. Its protein product is CASSEGSGGHNEQFF.